This T cell receptor beta chain is drawn from a study of cytomegalovirus exposure and HLA in healthy donors. General study points: Only CMV serostatus was available as immune exposure information.

As for this clone: The antigen is not known.

Use of 60 Vbeta and 13 Jbeta primers characterized the PCR. Profiling relied on immunoSEQ multiplex PCR, and the TCRdb table lists in-frame clones only, not all of them. Counted here are 150,000 or so clones, around 77% occurring once; the ten biggest clones make up approximately 6.9%. Trimming took 5 bases from V and 5 from J, leaving 10 bases between them. Germline values: CDR1 LNHDA, CDR2 SQIVND (reference sequence). This CDR3 has 13 residues. Material: PBMCs. The rearrangement joins TRBV19 to TRBJ1-5; the D is unclear. The sequence was collected from a woman in her forties in good health and CMV-seropositive. For the CDR3, the DNA is TGTGCCAGTAGTTACAGCTATTATCAGCCCCAGCATTTT. It translates to CASSYSYYQPQHF. The full variable domain, its missing parts supplied by reference TRBV19 and TRBJ1-5, is DGGITQSPKYLFRKEGQNVTLSCEQNLNHDAMYWYRQDPGQGLRLIYYSQIVNDFQKGDIAEGYSVSREKKESFPLTVTSAQKNPTAFYLCASSYSYYQPQHFGDGTRLSIL.